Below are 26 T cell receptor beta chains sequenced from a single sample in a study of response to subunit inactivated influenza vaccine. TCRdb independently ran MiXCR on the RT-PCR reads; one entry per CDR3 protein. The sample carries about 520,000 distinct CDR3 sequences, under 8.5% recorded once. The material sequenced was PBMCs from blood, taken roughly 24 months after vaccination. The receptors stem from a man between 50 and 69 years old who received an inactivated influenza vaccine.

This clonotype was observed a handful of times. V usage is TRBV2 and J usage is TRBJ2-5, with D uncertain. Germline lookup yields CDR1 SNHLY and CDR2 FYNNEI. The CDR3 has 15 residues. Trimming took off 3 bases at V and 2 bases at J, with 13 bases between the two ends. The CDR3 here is CASSESRRQQETQYF. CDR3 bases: TGTGCCAGCAGTGAGAGTAGACGGCAGCAAGAGACCCAGTACTTC.

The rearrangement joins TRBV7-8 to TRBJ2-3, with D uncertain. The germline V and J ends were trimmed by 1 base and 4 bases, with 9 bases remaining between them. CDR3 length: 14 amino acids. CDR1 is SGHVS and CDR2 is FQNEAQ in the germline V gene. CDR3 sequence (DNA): TGTGCCAGCAGCTTAGATATTGGCCCAGATACGCAGTATTTT. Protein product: CASSLDIGPDTQYF.

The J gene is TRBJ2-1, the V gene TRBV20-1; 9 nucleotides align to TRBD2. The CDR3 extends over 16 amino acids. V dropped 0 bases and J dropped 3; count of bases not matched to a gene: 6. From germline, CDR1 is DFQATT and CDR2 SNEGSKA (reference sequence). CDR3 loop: CSARDKLAGNYNEQFF. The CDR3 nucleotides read TGCAGTGCTAGAGATAAACTAGCGGGTAACTACAATGAGCAGTTCTTC.

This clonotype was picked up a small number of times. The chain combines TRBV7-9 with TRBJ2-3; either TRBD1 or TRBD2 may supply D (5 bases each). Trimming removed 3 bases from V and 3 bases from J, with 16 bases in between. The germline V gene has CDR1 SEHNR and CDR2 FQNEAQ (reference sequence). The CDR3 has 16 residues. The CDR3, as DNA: TGTGCCAGCAGCTTCGAGAAGGGGCGGGTTACAGATACGCAGTATTTT. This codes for CASSFEKGRVTDTQYF. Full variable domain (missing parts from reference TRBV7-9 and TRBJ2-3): DTGVSQNPRHKITKRGQNVTFRCDPISEHNRLYWYRQTLGQGPEFLTYFQNEAQLEKSRLLSDRFSAERPKGSFSTLEIQRTEQGDSAMYLCASSFEKGRVTDTQYFGPGTRLTVL.

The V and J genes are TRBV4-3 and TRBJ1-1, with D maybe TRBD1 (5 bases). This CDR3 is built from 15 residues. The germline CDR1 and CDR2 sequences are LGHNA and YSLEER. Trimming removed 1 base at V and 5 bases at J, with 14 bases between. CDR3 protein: CASSQGGFGDTEAFF. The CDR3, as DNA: TGCGCCAGCAGCCAAGGGGGGTTTGGGGATACTGAAGCTTTCTTT.

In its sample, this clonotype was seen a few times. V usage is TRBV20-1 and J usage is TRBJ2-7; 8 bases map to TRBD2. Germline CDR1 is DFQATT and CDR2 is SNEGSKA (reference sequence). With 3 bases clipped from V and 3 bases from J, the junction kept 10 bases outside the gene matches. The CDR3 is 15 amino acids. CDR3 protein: CSASQTAGANYEQYF. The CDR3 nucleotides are TGCAGTGCTAGCCAGACAGCGGGAGCTAACTACGAGCAGTACTTC.

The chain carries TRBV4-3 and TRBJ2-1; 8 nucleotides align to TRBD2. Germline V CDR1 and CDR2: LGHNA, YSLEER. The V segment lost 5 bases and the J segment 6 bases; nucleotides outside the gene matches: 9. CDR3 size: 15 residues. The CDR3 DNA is TGCGCCAGCAGCAGAGGCTCTAGCGGGTCCAATGAGCAGTTCTTC. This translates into CASSRGSSGSNEQFF.

The CDR3 DNA sequence: TGCAGTGCCCTAGCGTTCGCGGGGTACAATGAGCAGTTCTTC. It yields the protein CSALAFAGYNEQFF. The V and J genes are TRBV20-1 and TRBJ2-1; a possible D gene is TRBD2 (6 bases). V was pared by 6 bases and J by 4 bases, with 16 bases between. CDR3 size: 14 residues. The V gene's germline CDR1 is DFQATT and CDR2 SNEGSKA (reference sequence).

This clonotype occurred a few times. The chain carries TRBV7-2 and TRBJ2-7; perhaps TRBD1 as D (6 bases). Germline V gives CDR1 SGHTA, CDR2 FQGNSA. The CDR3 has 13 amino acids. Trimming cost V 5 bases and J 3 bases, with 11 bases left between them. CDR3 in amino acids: CASSPLGHYEQYF. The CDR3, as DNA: TGTGCCAGCAGCCCTCTGGGACACTACGAGCAGTACTTC.

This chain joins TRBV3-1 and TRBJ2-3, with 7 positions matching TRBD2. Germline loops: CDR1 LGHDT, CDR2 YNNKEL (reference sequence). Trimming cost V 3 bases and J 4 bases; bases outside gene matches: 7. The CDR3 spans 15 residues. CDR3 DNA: TGTGCCAGCAGCCACGGCGGGAGTAGGTCAGATACGCAGTATTTT. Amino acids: CASSHGGSRSDTQYF.

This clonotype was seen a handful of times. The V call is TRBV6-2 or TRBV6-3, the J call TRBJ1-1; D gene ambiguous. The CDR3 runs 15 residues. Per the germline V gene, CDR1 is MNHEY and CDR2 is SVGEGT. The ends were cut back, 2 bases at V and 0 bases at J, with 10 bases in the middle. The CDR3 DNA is TGTGCCAGCAGTTACCCGACTTGGATGAACACTGAAGCTTTCTTT. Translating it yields CASSYPTWMNTEAFF.

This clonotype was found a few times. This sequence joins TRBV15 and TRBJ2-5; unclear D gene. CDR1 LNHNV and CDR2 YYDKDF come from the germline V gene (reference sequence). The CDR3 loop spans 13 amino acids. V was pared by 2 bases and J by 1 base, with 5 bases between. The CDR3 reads CATSRSFQETQYF. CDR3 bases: TGTGCCACCAGCAGATCGTTCCAAGAGACCCAGTACTTC.

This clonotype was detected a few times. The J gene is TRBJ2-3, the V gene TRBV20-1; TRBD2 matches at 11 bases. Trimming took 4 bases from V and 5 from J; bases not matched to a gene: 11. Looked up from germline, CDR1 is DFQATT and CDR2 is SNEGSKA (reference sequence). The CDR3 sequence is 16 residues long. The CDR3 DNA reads TGCAGTGCTACGTCCCCGCTAGCGGGAGGACAAGATACGCAGTATTTT. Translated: CSATSPLAGGQDTQYF.

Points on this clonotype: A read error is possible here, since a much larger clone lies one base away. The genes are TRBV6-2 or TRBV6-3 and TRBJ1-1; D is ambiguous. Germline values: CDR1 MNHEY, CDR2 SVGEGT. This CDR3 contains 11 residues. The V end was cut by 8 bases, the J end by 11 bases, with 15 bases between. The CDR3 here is CASFRYWAAFF. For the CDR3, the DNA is TGTGCCAGCTTTAGGTATTGGGCGGCTTTCTTT.

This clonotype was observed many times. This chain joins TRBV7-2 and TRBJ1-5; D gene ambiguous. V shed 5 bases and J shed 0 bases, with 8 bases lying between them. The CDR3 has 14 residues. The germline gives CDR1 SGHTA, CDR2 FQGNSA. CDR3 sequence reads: CASSRDTSNQPQHF. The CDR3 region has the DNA TGTGCCAGCAGCCGAGACACTAGCAATCAGCCCCAGCATTTT.

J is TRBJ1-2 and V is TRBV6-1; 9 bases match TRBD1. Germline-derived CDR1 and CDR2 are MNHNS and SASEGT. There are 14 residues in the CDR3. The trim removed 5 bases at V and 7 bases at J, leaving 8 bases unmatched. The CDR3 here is CASSKQGAEAGYTF. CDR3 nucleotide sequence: TGTGCCAGCAGTAAACAGGGGGCGGAAGCTGGCTACACCTTC.

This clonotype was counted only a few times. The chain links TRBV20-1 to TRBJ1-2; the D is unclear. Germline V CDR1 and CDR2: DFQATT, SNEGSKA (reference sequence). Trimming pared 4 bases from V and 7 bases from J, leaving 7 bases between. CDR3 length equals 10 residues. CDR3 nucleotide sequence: TGCAGTGCTATCCTCGTTGGCTACACCTTC. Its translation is CSAILVGYTF.

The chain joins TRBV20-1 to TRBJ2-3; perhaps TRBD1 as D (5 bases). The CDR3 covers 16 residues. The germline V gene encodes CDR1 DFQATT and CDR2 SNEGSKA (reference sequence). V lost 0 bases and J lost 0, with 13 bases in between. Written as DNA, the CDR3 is TGCAGTGCTAGAGATCTTCATAGGGGAAGCACAGATACGCAGTATTTT. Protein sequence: CSARDLHRGSTDTQYF.

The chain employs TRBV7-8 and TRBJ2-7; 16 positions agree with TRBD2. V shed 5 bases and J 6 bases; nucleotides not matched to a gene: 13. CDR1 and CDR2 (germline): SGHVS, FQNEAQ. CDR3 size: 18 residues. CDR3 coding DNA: TGTGCCAGCAGCCCTACAGGGACTAGCGGGAGGGGATTTTCCGAGCAGTACTTC. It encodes CASSPTGTSGRGFSEQYF. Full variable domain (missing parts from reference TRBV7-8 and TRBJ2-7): GAGVSQSPRYKVAKRGQDVALRCDPISGHVSLFWYQQALGQGPEFLTYFQNEAQLDKSGLPSDRFFAERPEGSVSTLKIQRTQQEDSAVYLCASSPTGTSGRGFSEQYFGPGTRLTVT.

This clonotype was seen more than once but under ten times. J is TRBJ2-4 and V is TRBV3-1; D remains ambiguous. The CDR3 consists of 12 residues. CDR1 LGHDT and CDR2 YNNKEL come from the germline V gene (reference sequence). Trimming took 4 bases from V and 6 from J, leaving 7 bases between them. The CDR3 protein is CASSPRSNIQYF. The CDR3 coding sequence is TGTGCCAGCAGCCCAAGGTCAAACATTCAGTACTTC.

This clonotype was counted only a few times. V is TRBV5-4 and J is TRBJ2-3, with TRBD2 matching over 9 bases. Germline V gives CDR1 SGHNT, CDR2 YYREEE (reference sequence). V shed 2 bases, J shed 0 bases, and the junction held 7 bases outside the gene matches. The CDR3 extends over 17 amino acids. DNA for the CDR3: TGTGCCAGCAGCTTCCTCCTAGCGGGGATTAGCACAGATACGCAGTATTTT. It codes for CASSFLLAGISTDTQYF.

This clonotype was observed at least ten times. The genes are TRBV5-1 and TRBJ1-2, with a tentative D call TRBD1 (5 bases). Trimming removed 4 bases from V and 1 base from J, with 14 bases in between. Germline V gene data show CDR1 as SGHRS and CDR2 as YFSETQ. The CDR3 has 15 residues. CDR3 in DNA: TGCGCCAGCAGCCACGCTGGGGGGGTTAACTATGGCTACACCTTC. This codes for CASSHAGGVNYGYTF.

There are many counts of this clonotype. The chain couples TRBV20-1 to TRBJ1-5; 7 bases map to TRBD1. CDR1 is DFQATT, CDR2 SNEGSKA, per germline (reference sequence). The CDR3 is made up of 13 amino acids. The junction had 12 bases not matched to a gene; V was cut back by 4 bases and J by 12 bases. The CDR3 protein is CSAKDRTNLNQHF. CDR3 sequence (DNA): TGCAGTGCTAAGGACAGGACGAACTTAAACCAGCATTTT.

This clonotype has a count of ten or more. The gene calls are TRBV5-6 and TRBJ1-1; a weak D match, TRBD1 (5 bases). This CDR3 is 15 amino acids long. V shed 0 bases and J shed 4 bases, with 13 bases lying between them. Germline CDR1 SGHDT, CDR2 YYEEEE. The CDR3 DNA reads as TGTGCCAGCAGCTTGGTGTGGGGGTCGGGCACTGAAGCTTTCTTT. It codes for CASSLVWGSGTEAFF.

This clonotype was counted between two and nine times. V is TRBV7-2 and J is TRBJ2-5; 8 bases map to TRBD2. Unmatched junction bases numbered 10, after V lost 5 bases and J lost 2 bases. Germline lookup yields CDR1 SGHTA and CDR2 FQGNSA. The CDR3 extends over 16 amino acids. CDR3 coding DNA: TGTGCCAGCAGCCCCCGGTCGAGCGGGAGACAAGAGACCCAGTACTTC. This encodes CASSPRSSGRQETQYF.

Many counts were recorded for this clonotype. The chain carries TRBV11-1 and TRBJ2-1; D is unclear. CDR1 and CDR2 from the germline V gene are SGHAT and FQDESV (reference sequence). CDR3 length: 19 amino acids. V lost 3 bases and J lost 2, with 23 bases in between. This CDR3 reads CASSFGGLGFQGTYNEQFF. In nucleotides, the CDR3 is TGTGCCAGCAGCTTTGGTGGGCTTGGGTTCCAAGGGACCTACAATGAGCAGTTCTTC.